Below are 20 T cell receptor beta chains sequenced from a single sample in a study of T cells in Graves' hyperthyroidism and ophthalmopathy. TCR beta CDR3 sequences were amplified from RNA transcripts. First-round RT-PCR with HTBI primers amplified the TCR CDR3 region. One entry per CDR3 protein, called by TCRdb with MiXCR from the multiplex PCR reads. The sample lists roughly 350,000 distinct CDR3 sequences, roughly 13% occurring once. Sequenced material: blood. The receptors shown here come from a woman in her forties with Graves' ophthalmopathy.

This clonotype was counted many times. The chain uses TRBV6-1 and TRBJ1-1; no clear D gene. Per germline, CDR1 MNHNS and CDR2 SASEGT. The CDR3 has 14 residues. Between the trimmed V and J ends, which lost 5 bases and 0 bases, there was a span of 10 bases. The CDR3 is CASSYQFLNTEAFF. In DNA form, the CDR3 reads TGTGCCAGCAGTTATCAGTTTTTGAACACTGAAGCTTTCTTT.

Ten or more counts support this clonotype. V usage is TRBV2 and J usage is TRBJ2-3; 10 nucleotides align to TRBD2. Germline V CDR1 and CDR2: SNHLY, FYNNEI. V gave up 5 bases and J gave up 2 bases; unmatched junction bases: 22. This CDR3 region has 21 residues. The CDR3 DNA is TGTGCCAGCAGTTCACAGGACCCCCGGGGGGCTAGCGGGAGAATCACAGATACGCAGTATTTT. Protein sequence: CASSSQDPRGASGRITDTQYF.

Many counts were recorded for this clonotype. For the CDR3, the DNA is TGTGCCAGCGGCCTGGGGAGGAATGAGGAGACCCAGTACTTC. As protein: CASGLGRNEETQYF. The J gene is TRBJ2-5, the V gene TRBV28; the D gene is possibly TRBD2 (6 bases). The CDR3 contains 14 residues. The germline V gene has CDR1 MDHEN and CDR2 SYDVKM. V was clipped by 8 bases and J by 5 bases, with 18 bases between them. Looking up the rest from reference TRBV28 and TRBJ2-5 gives the full variable domain: DVKVTQSSRYLVKRTGEKVFLECVQDMDHENMFWYRQDPGLGLRLIYFSYDVKMKEKGDIPEGYSVSREKKERFSLILESASTNQTSMYLCASGLGRNEETQYFGPGTRLLVL.

This clonotype was recorded many times. The V call is TRBV12-3 or TRBV12-4, the J call TRBJ2-1; TRBD2 aligns across 10 bases. The CDR3 runs to 19 residues. Trimming at V came to 3 bases and at J to 0 bases, leaving 11 bases not matched to a gene. CDR3 amino acids: CASSLVSGRSQYSYNEQFF. The CDR3 bases are TGTGCCAGCAGTTTGGTTAGCGGGAGGTCCCAATACTCCTACAATGAGCAGTTCTTC.

This clonotype was found many times. The V and J genes are TRBV18 and TRBJ2-7; 7 bases are shared with TRBD1. The CDR3 sequence is 15 residues long. CDR1 is KGHSH, CDR2 LQKENI, per germline. Losses at the gene ends were 3 bases for V and 5 bases for J; bases not matched to a gene: 10. This chain's CDR3 is CASSPERTGRDEQYF. CDR3 nucleotide sequence: TGTGCCAGCTCACCGGAACGGACAGGACGGGACGAGCAGTACTTC. Full variable domain (rest looked up from reference TRBV18 and TRBJ2-7): NAGVMQNPRHLVRRRGQEARLRCSPMKGHSHVYWYRQLPEEGLKFMVYLQKENIIDESGMPKERFSAEFPKEGPSILRIQQVVRGDSAAYFCASSPERTGRDEQYFGPGTRLTVT.

This chain links TRBV5-5 with TRBJ2-6; D is perhaps TRBD2 (6 bases). V shed 1 base and J shed 5 bases, with 22 bases lying between them. This CDR3 is 19 amino acids long. Germline CDR1 is SGHKS and CDR2 is YYEKEE (reference sequence). For the CDR3, the DNA is TGTGCCAGCAGCTTGAGGTCGTCGATCGGCGGGAACAGGGCCAACGTCCTGACTTTC. Its translation: CASSLRSSIGGNRANVLTF.

The chain combines TRBV3-1 with TRBJ1-3; no firm D call. V was trimmed by 1 base and J by 14 bases, leaving 15 bases between them. The CDR3 runs to 13 residues. Germline values: CDR1 LGHDT, CDR2 YNNKEL (reference sequence). In DNA form, the CDR3 reads TGTGCCAGCAGCCAAGTGGATGGGGTTGTGTTATATTTT. Translating gives CASSQVDGVVLYF.

This clonotype was found many times. CDR3 DNA: TGTGCCAGTATTAACAGGGGGCAATCGGATGAGCAGTTCTTC. Residues: CASINRGQSDEQFF. The chain has TRBV19 and TRBJ2-1; TRBD1 agrees at 9 bases. Germline loops: CDR1 LNHDA, CDR2 SQIVND (reference sequence). V shed 7 bases and J 8 bases; nucleotides not matched to a gene: 9. This CDR3 spans 14 amino acids.

This clonotype occurred many times. V gene TRBV9 combines with J gene TRBJ2-7; D might be TRBD2 (5 bases). The germline CDR1 and CDR2 sequences are SGDLS and YYNGEE. V was shortened by 2 bases and J by 7 bases, with 16 bases between the two germline ends. The CDR3 sequence is 14 residues long. The CDR3 DNA sequence: TGTGCCAGCAGCGTTGAGGGCCGGGCTGAGGAGCAGTACTTC. This gives the protein CASSVEGRAEEQYF.

This clonotype was counted many times. The chain carries TRBV28 and TRBJ1-5; TRBD1 aligns across 8 bases. Germline CDR1 reads MDHEN; CDR2 reads SYDVKM. After removal of 5 bases from V and 4 bases from J, the junction contained 10 bases not matched to a gene. CDR3 length: 16 amino acids. CDR3 amino acids: CASSVQGGVGNQPQHF. CDR3 DNA: TGTGCCAGCAGTGTACAGGGGGGCGTGGGAAATCAGCCCCAGCATTTT. Complete variable domain (other parts from reference TRBV28 and TRBJ1-5): DVKVTQSSRYLVKRTGEKVFLECVQDMDHENMFWYRQDPGLGLRLIYFSYDVKMKEKGDIPEGYSVSREKKERFSLILESASTNQTSMYLCASSVQGGVGNQPQHFGDGTRLSIL.

This clonotype was seen a few times. The CDR3 protein is CASSPRTGELGGYTF. In DNA form, the CDR3 reads TGTGCCAGCTCACCCAGGACAGGGGAGTTGGGTGGCTACACCTTC. The V and J genes are TRBV18 and TRBJ1-2, with 9 bases that match TRBD1. The V segment lost 3 bases and the J segment 7 bases; nucleotides outside the gene matches: 9. The CDR3 covers 15 residues. Germline-derived CDR1 and CDR2 are KGHSH and LQKENI.

DNA for the CDR3: TGTGCCAGCAGGGTAACACAGGGCACTGAAGCTTTCTTT. This sequence encodes CASRVTQGTEAFF. This chain joins TRBV2 and TRBJ1-1; D perhaps matches TRBD1 (6 bases). This CDR3 contains 13 residues. Trimming shortened V by 6 bases and J by 4 bases, and 12 bases separated the two germline ends. The germline gives CDR1 SNHLY, CDR2 FYNNEI.

This clonotype was recorded many times. The rearrangement uses TRBV3-1 and TRBJ2-7; D not certain. CDR3 length: 13 residues. From germline, CDR1 is LGHDT and CDR2 YNNKEL (reference sequence). Deletions cut 4 bases from V and 2 bases from J, with 9 bases between. Here the CDR3 DNA reads TGTGCCAGCAGCCGAAACAGTGCCTACGAGCAGTACTTC. Its protein is CASSRNSAYEQYF.

Only one count was recorded for this clonotype. The V gene is TRBV20-1, the J gene TRBJ1-2; D is uncertain. This CDR3 has 13 amino acids. V lost 4 bases and J lost 1, with 10 bases in between. Germline CDR1 is DFQATT and CDR2 is SNEGSKA (reference sequence). Written as DNA, the CDR3 is TGCAGTGCTACCCTACCCGTTAACTATGGCTACACCTTC. Translated: CSATLPVNYGYTF.

The V gene is TRBV6-1, the J gene TRBJ2-7; maybe TRBD1 (5 bases). CDR3 length: 15 amino acids. Deletions cut 1 base from V and 2 bases from J, with 12 bases between. From germline, CDR1 is MNHNS and CDR2 SASEGT. The CDR3 sequence: CASSEGQQGPYEQYF. CDR3 coding DNA: TGTGCCAGCAGTGAAGGTCAGCAGGGCCCCTACGAGCAGTACTTC.

CDR3 in amino acids: CSARADLEPSGGANEQFF. DNA for the CDR3: TGCAGTGCTAGGGCTGACCTAGAGCCTAGCGGGGGGGCCAATGAGCAGTTCTTC. This chain uses TRBV20-1 with TRBJ2-1, with TRBD2 identical over 12 bases. Germline V lookup: CDR1 DFQATT, CDR2 SNEGSKA (reference sequence). This CDR3 region has 18 residues. The J segment lost 6 bases and the V segment lost 3 bases, leaving 15 bases of the junction unmatched.

Remarks on this clonotype: This may be a read error, as it is one base from a much larger clone. The chain couples TRBV18 to TRBJ2-7; D is ambiguous. The CDR3 is 14 residues long. Germline lookup yields CDR1 KGHSH and CDR2 LQKENI. The DNA for the CDR3 is TGTGCCAGCTCACCTGCGTTCCGTAACTACGGGCAGTACTTC. Encoded protein: CASSPAFRNYGQYF.

This clonotype was observed many times. This chain joins TRBV20-1 and TRBJ2-3; perhaps TRBD2 as D (6 bases). Trimming stripped 4 bases from V and 2 bases from J, with 10 bases between. Germline V gene data show CDR1 as DFQATT and CDR2 as SNEGSKA (reference sequence). The CDR3 sequence is 13 residues long. The CDR3 sequence is CSATGLITDTQYF. CDR3 DNA sequence: TGCAGTGCTACCGGACTAATCACAGATACGCAGTATTTT.

This clonotype was seen ten or more times. This chain joins TRBV10-2 and TRBJ2-1, with D perhaps matching TRBD1 (7 bases). Trimming shortened V by 6 bases and J by 7 bases, and 16 bases separated the two germline ends. Per the germline V gene, CDR1 is WSHSY and CDR2 is SAAADI. The CDR3 has 14 residues. The CDR3 sequence: CASRRGLAWNEQFF. The CDR3 DNA follows: TGCGCCAGCAGGAGGGGGCTAGCGTGGAATGAGCAGTTCTTC.

This clonotype was observed at least ten times. The CDR3 sequence: CASSRRAGELFF. In DNA form, the CDR3 reads TGTGCCAGCAGCCGGCGAGCCGGGGAGCTGTTTTTT. This rearrangement joins TRBV7-2 to TRBJ2-2; D is ambiguous. The CDR3 covers 12 residues. CDR1 is SGHTA and CDR2 is FQGNSA in the germline V gene. V was shortened by 5 bases and J by 6 bases, with 7 bases between the two germline ends.